This TCR beta chain was obtained from a study of regulatory T cells in long-lasting Graves disease. Study overall: Less than 3 months of antithyroid drugs had been taken by newly diagnosed Graves' patients.

Libraries of TCR beta came from iRepertoire HTBI primers plus Arm-PCR of CDR3 regions. From the multiplex PCR reads, TCRdb called clonotypes with MiXCR, one entry per CDR3 protein. This sample has under 700,000 distinct CDR3 sequences; about 16% occur once, and the top ten carry roughly 25%. The germline V gene has CDR1 SGHDT and CDR2 YYEEEE. The CDR3 has 13 residues. With 2 bases removed from V and 10 bases from J, the gap between germline ends came to 15 bases. The time point denotes: newly diagnosed GD, antithyroid drugs for less than 3 months. After RNA was extracted from PBMCs, the TCR library was made from it. In addition, the sample was reused for a study of T cells in Graves' hyperthyroidism and ophthalmopathy.

The TCR originated in a woman aged 35 to 60 with Graves disease. The sequenced sample was peripheral blood mononuclear cells (PBMCs), obtained at new diagnosis, from a patient treated with antithyroid drugs. The V gene is TRBV5-6, the J gene TRBJ1-2; D is uncertain. CDR3 nucleotide sequence: TGTGCCAGCAGCTTCCGCGGGAGGAAGGACTACACCTTC. Translating gives CASSFRGRKDYTF.